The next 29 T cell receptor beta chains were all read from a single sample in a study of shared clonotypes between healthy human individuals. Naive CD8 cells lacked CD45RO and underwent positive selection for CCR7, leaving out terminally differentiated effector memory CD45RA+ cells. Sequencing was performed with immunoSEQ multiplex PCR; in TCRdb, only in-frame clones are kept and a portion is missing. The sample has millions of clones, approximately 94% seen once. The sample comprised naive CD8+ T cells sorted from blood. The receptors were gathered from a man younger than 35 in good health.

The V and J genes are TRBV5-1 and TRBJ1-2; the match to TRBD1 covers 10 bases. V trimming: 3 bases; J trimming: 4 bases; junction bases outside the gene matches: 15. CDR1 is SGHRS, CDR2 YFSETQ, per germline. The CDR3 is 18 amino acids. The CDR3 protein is CASSSTLRDRGFFYGYTF. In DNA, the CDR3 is TGCGCCAGCAGCTCGACACTGCGGGACAGGGGATTCTTCTATGGCTACACCTTC.

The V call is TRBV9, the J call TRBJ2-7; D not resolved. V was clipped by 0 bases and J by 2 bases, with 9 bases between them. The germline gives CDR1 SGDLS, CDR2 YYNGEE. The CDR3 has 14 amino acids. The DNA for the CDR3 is TGTGCCAGCAGCGTAGATGACGGAACCTACGAGCAGTACTTC. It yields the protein CASSVDDGTYEQYF.

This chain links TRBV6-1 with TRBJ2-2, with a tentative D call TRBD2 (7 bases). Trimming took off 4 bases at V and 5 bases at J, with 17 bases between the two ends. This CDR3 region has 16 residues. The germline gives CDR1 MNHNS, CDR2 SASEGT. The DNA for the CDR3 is TGTGCCAGCAGTGCCCCCCGGGGAGGGGGTACCGGGGAGCTGTTTTTT. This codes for CASSAPRGGGTGELFF.

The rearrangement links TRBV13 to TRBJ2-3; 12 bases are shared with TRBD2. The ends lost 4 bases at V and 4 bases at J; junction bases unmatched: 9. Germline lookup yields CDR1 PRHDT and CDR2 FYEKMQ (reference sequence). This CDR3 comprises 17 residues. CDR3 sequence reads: CASSSPELAGGSDTQYF. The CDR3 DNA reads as TGTGCCAGCAGCTCCCCGGAACTAGCGGGAGGTTCAGATACGCAGTATTTT.

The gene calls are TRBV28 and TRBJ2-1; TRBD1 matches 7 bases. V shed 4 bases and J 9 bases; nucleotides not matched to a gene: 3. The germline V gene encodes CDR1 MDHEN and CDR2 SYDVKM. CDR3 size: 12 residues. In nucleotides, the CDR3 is TGTGCCAGCAGTTGGACAGGTGGTGAGCAGTTCTTC. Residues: CASSWTGGEQFF.

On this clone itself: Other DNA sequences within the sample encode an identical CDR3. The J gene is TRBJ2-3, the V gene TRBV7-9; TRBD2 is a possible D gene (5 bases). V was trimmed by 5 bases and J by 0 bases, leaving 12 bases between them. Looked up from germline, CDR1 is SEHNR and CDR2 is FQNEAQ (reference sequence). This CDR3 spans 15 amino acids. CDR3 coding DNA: TGTGCCAGCAGCCCCCCCGGGGTAAGCACAGATACGCAGTATTTT. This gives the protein CASSPPGVSTDTQYF.

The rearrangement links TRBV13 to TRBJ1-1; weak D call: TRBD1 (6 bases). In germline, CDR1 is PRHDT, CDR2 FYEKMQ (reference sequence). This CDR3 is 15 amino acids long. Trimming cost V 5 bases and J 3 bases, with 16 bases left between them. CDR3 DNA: TGTGCCAGCAGCCAAGCGGGGGCTGGGGACACTGAAGCTTTCTTT. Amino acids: CASSQAGAGDTEAFF.

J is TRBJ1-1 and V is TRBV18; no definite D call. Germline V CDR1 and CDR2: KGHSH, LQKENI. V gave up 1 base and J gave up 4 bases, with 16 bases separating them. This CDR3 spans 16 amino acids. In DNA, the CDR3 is TGTGCCAGCTCACCACGGGCCAGACGAGGGTTCACTGAAGCTTTCTTT. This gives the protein CASSPRARRGFTEAFF.

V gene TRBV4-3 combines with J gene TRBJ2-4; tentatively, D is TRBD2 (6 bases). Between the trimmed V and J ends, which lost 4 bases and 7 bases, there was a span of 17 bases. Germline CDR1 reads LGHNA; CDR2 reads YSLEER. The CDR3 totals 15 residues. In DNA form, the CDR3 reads TGCGCCAGCAGCCGACTGACGGGAGCTGGGAACATTCAGTACTTC. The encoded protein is CASSRLTGAGNIQYF.

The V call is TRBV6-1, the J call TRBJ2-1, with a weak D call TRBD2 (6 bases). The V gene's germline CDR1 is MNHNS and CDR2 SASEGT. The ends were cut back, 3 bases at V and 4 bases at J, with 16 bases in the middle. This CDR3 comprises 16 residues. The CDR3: CASSDPGVGGYNEQFF. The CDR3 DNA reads TGTGCCAGCAGTGACCCTGGGGTGGGAGGTTACAATGAGCAGTTCTTC.

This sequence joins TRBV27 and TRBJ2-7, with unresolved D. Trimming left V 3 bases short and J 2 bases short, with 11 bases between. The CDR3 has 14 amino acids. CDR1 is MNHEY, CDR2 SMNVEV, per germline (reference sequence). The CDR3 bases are TGTGCCAGCAGTTTGGCCAGTTCGACCTACGAGCAGTACTTC. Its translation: CASSLASSTYEQYF.

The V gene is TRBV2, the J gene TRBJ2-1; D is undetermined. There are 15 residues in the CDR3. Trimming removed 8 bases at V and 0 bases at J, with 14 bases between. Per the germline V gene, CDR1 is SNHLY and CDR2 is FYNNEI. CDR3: CASRTDTSSYNEQFF. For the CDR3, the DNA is TGTGCCAGCCGGACCGACACGAGCTCCTACAATGAGCAGTTCTTC.

CDR3 residues: CASSQVNSNYEQYF. In nucleotides, the CDR3 is TGCGCCAGCAGCCAAGTCAACTCCAACTACGAGCAGTACTTC. The gene calls are TRBV4-1 and TRBJ2-7; D remains unclear. There are 14 residues in the CDR3. V was pared by 1 base and J by 3 bases, with 10 bases between. Germline CDR1 reads MGHRA; CDR2 reads YSYEKL.

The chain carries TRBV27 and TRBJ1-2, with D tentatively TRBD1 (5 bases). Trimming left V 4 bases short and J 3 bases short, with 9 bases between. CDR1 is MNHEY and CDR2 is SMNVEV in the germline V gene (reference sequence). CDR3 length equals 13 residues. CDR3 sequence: CASSWKGHYGYTF. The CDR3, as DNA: TGTGCCAGCAGTTGGAAGGGGCACTATGGCTACACCTTC.

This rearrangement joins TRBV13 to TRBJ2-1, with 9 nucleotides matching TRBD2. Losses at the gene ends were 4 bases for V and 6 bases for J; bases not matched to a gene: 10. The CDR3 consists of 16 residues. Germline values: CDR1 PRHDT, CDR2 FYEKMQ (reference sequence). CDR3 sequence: CASSSLRREGLNEQFF. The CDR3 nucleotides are TGTGCCAGCAGCTCTTTACGGCGGGAGGGCCTCAATGAGCAGTTCTTC. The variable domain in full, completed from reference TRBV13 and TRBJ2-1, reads AAGVIQSPRHLIKEKRETATLKCYPIPRHDTVYWYQQGPGQDPQFLISFYEKMQSDKGSIPDRFSAQQFSDYHSELNMSSLELGDSALYFCASSSLRREGLNEQFFGPGTRLTVL.

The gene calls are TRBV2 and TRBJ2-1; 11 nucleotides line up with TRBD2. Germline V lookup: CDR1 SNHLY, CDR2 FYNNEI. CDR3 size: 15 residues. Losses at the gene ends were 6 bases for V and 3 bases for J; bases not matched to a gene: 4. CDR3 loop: CASSQGLADYNEQFF. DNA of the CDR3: TGTGCCAGCAGCCAGGGACTAGCGGACTACAATGAGCAGTTCTTC.

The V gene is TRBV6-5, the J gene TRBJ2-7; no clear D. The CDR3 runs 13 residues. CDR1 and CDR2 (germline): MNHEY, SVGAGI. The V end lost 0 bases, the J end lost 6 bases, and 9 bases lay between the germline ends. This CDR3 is CASSYSWTGEQYF. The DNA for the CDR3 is TGTGCCAGCAGTTACTCGTGGACGGGCGAGCAGTACTTC.

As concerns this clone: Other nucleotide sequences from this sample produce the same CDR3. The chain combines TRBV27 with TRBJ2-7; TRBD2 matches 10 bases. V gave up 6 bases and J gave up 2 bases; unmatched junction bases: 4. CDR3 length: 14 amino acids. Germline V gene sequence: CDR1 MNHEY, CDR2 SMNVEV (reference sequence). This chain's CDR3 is CASRIAGGTYEQYF. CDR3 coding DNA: TGTGCCAGCAGGATAGCGGGGGGCACCTACGAGCAGTACTTC.

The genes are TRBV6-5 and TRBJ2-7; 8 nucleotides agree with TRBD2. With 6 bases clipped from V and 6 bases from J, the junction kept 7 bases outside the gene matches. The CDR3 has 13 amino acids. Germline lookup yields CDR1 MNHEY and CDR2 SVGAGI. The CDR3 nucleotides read TGTGCCAGCAGCCCCGGGGGGGGCACCGAGCAGTACTTC. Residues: CASSPGGGTEQYF.

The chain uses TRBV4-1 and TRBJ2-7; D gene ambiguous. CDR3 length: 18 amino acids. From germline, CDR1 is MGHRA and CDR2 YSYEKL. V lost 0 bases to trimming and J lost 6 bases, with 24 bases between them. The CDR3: CASSQDLMVPPTPLEQYF. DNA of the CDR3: TGCGCCAGCAGCCAAGATTTAATGGTTCCACCGACGCCCCTCGAGCAGTACTTC.

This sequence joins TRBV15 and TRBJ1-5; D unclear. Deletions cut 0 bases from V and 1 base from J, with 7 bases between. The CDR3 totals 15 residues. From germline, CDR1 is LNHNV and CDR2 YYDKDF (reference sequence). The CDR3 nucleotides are TGTGCCACCAGCAGAGATATCGGGAGCAATCAGCCCCAGCATTTT. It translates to CATSRDIGSNQPQHF.

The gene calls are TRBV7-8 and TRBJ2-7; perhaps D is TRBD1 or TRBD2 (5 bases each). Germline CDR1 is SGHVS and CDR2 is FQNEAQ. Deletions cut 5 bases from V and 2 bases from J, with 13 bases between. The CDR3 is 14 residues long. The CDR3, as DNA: TGTGCCAGCAGCACTCGGGACCAAACCTACGAGCAGTACTTC. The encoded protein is CASSTRDQTYEQYF.

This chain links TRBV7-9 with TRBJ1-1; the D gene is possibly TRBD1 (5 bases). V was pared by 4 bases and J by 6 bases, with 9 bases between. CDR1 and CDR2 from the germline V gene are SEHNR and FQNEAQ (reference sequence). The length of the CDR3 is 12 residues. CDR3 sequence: CASSSRVPEAFF. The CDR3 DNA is TGTGCCAGCAGCTCCAGGGTGCCTGAAGCTTTCTTT.

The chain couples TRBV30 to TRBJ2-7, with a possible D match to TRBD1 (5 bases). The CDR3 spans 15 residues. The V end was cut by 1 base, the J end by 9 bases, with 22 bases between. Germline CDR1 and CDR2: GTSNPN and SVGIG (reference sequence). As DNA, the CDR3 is TGTGCCTGGAGTGCCATCGGGCAGGGATTATTCGGGCAGTACTTC. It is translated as CAWSAIGQGLFGQYF.

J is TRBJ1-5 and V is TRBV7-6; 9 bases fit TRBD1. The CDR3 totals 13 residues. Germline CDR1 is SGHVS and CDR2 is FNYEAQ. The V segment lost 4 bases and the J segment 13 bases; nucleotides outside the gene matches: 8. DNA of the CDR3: TGTGCCAGCAGCTCGATTACAGGGGGCGCACAGCATTTT. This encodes CASSSITGGAQHF.

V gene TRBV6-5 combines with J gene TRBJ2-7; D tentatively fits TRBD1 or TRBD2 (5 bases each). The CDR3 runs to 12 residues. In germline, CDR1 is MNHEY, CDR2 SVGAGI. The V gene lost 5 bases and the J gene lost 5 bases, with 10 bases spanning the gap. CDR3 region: CASSLGADEQYF. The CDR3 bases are TGTGCCAGCAGTCTCGGGGCTGACGAGCAGTACTTC.

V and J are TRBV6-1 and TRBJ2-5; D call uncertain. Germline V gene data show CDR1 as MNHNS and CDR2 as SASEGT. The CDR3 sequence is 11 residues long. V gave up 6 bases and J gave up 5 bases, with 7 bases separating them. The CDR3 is CASRLAETQYF. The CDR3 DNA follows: TGTGCCAGCAGGTTGGCGGAGACCCAGTACTTC.

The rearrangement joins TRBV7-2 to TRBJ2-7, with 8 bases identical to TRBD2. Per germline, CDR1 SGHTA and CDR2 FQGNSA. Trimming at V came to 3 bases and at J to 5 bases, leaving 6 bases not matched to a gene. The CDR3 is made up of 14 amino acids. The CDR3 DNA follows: TGTGCCAGCAGCTTCCGGGAGGGGTCGGACGAGCAGTACTTC. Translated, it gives CASSFREGSDEQYF.

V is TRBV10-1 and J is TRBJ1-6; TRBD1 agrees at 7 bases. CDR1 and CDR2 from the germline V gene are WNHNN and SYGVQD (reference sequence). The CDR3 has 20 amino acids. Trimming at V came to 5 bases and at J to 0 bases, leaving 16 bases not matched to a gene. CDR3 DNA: TGCGCCAGCAGTCTAAGATACAGGGGACGCAGGAGCTCCTATAATTCACCCCTCCACTTT. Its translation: CASSLRYRGRRSSYNSPLHF.